The 27 T cell receptor beta chains below were found in one sample sequenced in a study of somatic mutations in cytotoxic T cells in rheumatoid arthritis. TCRdb's copy holds only in-frame clones and misses some; the assay was immunoSEQ multiplex PCR. Of thousands of clones in the sample, 90% to 95% were seen once. The sequencing input was CD8+ T cells sorted from blood. The receptors stem from a woman between 18 and 29 years old with rheumatoid arthritis.

The chain links TRBV27 to TRBJ1-1, with a possible D match to TRBD1 (5 bases). Per germline, CDR1 MNHEY and CDR2 SMNVEV (reference sequence). Trimming pared 2 bases from V and 5 bases from J, leaving 15 bases between. The CDR3 contains 15 residues. CDR3 DNA: TGTGCCAGCAGTTTAGGTCGGGGGGTCAGGACTGAAGCTTTCTTT. This sequence encodes CASSLGRGVRTEAFF.

The rearrangement uses TRBV9 and TRBJ2-7; D remains ambiguous. Trimming left V 7 bases short and J 3 bases short, with 20 bases between. CDR3 length: 15 amino acids. Germline V CDR1 and CDR2: SGDLS, YYNGEE. In DNA form, the CDR3 reads TGTGCCAGCGCCCTCCGCTTCGGGTATGTCTACGAGCAGTACTTC. Its translation: CASALRFGYVYEQYF.

The gene calls are TRBV11-2 and TRBJ2-3, with 10 nucleotides matching TRBD2. Germline CDR1 reads SGHAT; CDR2 reads FQNNGV. The trim removed 4 bases at V and 2 bases at J, leaving 6 bases unmatched. CDR3 length equals 16 residues. CDR3 region: CASSSMTSGPTDTQYF. The DNA of the CDR3 is TGTGCCAGCAGCTCAATGACTAGCGGGCCCACAGATACGCAGTATTTT.

This clone is deemed large. The chain links TRBV4-3 to TRBJ2-1, with TRBD2 as a possible D gene (6 bases). This CDR3 has 14 amino acids. V lost 2 bases and J 4 bases, leaving 9 bases between the germline ends. Germline V gene sequence: CDR1 LGHNA, CDR2 YSLEER. The CDR3 loop is CASSQPGTYNEQFF. DNA of the CDR3: TGCGCCAGCAGCCAACCCGGGACTTACAATGAGCAGTTCTTC.

This rearrangement joins TRBV6-5 to TRBJ2-7; TRBD2 aligns across 7 bases. This CDR3 is 13 amino acids long. CDR1 is MNHEY, CDR2 SVGAGI, per germline. Losses at the gene ends were 5 bases for V and 5 bases for J; bases not matched to a gene: 6. The DNA of the CDR3 is TGTGCCAGCAGTCCCCGGACTAGGGACGAGCAGTACTTC. This translates into CASSPRTRDEQYF.

The chain carries TRBV28 and TRBJ1-3; 9 bases match TRBD1. Germline lookup yields CDR1 MDHEN and CDR2 SYDVKM. The CDR3 spans 14 residues. V trimming: 6 bases; J trimming: 8 bases; junction bases outside the gene matches: 8. The CDR3 coding sequence is TGTGCCAGCAGACACAGGGGGCTTATTGACACCATATATTTT. It codes for CASRHRGLIDTIYF.

This rearrangement joins TRBV15 to TRBJ2-5; 9 nucleotides align to TRBD1. The CDR3 spans 16 residues. The V and J ends lost 4 bases and 2 bases, in that order; junction bases with no gene match: 8. CDR1 is LNHNV, CDR2 YYDKDF, per germline (reference sequence). In DNA form, the CDR3 reads TGTGCCACCAGCACTGGGGACAGGGTCGGGCAAGAGACCCAGTACTTC. Translating gives CATSTGDRVGQETQYF.

The genes are TRBV7-6 and TRBJ2-7; possibly TRBD2 for D (6 bases). The CDR3 extends over 13 amino acids. Germline CDR1 and CDR2: SGHVS and FNYEAQ. The V and J ends lost 5 bases and 6 bases respectively, with 14 bases between them. The CDR3 loop reads CASSPSWRGEQYF. The DNA for the CDR3 is TGTGCCAGCAGCCCCTCGTGGAGGGGCGAGCAGTACTTC.

The chain has TRBV6-4 and TRBJ2-3; the match to TRBD2 covers 12 bases. This CDR3 has 15 residues. CDR1 is MRHNA, CDR2 SNTAGT, per germline. V gave up 5 bases and J gave up 2 bases; unmatched junction bases: 2. The CDR3, as DNA: TGTGCCAGCAGTAGGACTAGCGGGACCACAGATACGCAGTATTTT. Translated, it gives CASSRTSGTTDTQYF.

V is TRBV9 and J is TRBJ2-7; maybe TRBD2 (6 bases). Germline V CDR1 and CDR2: SGDLS, YYNGEE. V gave up 2 bases and J gave up 2 bases, with 11 bases separating them. This CDR3 has 14 residues. The CDR3 region has the DNA TGTGCCAGCAGCGTTAGGGACTCAGCCTACGAGCAGTACTTC. Translating it yields CASSVRDSAYEQYF.

This chain links TRBV5-1 with TRBJ2-1; 7 bases agree with TRBD1. The ends lost 1 base at V and 5 bases at J; junction bases unmatched: 0. CDR1 and CDR2 from the germline V gene are SGHRS and YFSETQ. The CDR3 covers 13 residues. CDR3 DNA sequence: TGCGCCAGCAGCTTGCAGGGGGACAATGAGCAGTTCTTC. Its protein product is CASSLQGDNEQFF. Looking up the rest from reference TRBV5-1 and TRBJ2-1 gives the full variable domain: KAGVTQTPRYLIKTRGQQVTLSCSPISGHRSVSWYQQTPGQGLQFLFEYFSETQRNKGNFPGRFSGRQFSNSRSEMNVSTLELGDSALYLCASSLQGDNEQFFGPGTRLTVL.

The sample holds one count of this clone. V gene TRBV2 combines with J gene TRBJ2-1; D ambiguous. V was cut by 3 bases and J by 5 bases, with 14 bases left in between. The CDR3 loop spans 15 amino acids. CDR1 is SNHLY, CDR2 FYNNEI, per germline. Here the CDR3 reads CASSDETVDHNEQFF. CDR3 nucleotide sequence: TGTGCCAGCAGTGATGAGACTGTCGACCACAATGAGCAGTTCTTC. The full variable domain, its missing parts supplied by reference TRBV2 and TRBJ2-1, is EPEVTQTPSHQVTQMGQEVILRCVPISNHLYFYWYRQILGQKVEFLVSFYNNEISEKSEIFDDQFSVERPDGSNFTLKIRSTKLEDSAMYFCASSDETVDHNEQFFGPGTRLTVL.

The chain recombines TRBV7-9 with TRBJ2-7, with 7 bases matching TRBD1. There are 12 residues in the CDR3. V lost 6 bases to trimming and J lost 4 bases; unmatched junction nucleotides: 3. Germline CDR1 and CDR2: SEHNR and FQNEAQ (reference sequence). The CDR3 DNA follows: TGTGCCAGCAGGGGGGACAGATACGAGCAGTACTTC. Its translation is CASRGDRYEQYF.

V and J are TRBV2 and TRBJ2-7, with 8 bases lining up with TRBD1. The ends lost 8 bases at V and 2 bases at J; junction bases unmatched: 5. The CDR3 length is 13 residues. Germline values: CDR1 SNHLY, CDR2 FYNNEI. The CDR3, as DNA: TGTGCCAGCGGACAGGGCTGGACCTACGAGCAGTACTTC. This codes for CASGQGWTYEQYF.

This clone was observed once. The chain employs TRBV27 and TRBJ1-2; perhaps TRBD1 as D (6 bases). Germline V gene data show CDR1 as MNHEY and CDR2 as SMNVEV (reference sequence). V was pared by 3 bases and J by 4 bases, with 12 bases between. This CDR3 spans 14 amino acids. The CDR3 here is CASSFVGAAYGYTF. DNA for the CDR3: TGTGCCAGCAGTTTTGTGGGGGCGGCCTATGGCTACACCTTC.

Remarks on this clone: The sample carries other DNA sequences with the same CDR3. The chain carries TRBV29-1 and TRBJ2-7, with 9 bases that match TRBD1. J was trimmed by 6 bases and V by 0 bases; bases with no gene match: 6. There are 14 residues in the CDR3. Germline V CDR1 and CDR2: SQVTM, ANQGSEA. CDR3 DNA: TGCAGCGTTGAAGACCACAGGGGGCTAGGCGAGCAGTACTTC. Amino acid sequence: CSVEDHRGLGEQYF.

In DNA form, the CDR3 reads TGTGCCAGCACCACCGGGACAATAGTTCCAGCCAACAATCAGCCCCAGCATTTT. Translating gives CASTTGTIVPANNQPQHF. The V call is TRBV2, the J call TRBJ1-5; TRBD1 is a possible D gene (6 bases). This CDR3 has 18 residues. CDR1 SNHLY and CDR2 FYNNEI come from the germline V gene. The germline V and J ends were trimmed by 7 bases and 3 bases, with 25 bases remaining between them.

CDR3 sequence: CASSFPLAGGPGPETQYF. The CDR3 DNA reads as TGTGCCAGCAGCTTTCCGCTAGCGGGGGGGCCAGGCCCAGAGACCCAGTACTTC. The chain employs TRBV7-2 and TRBJ2-5; 12 bases map to TRBD2. The CDR3 is 18 amino acids. Germline V gene sequence: CDR1 SGHTA, CDR2 FQGNSA. J gave up 4 bases and V 3 bases, and 12 bases lay outside the gene matches. Looking up the rest from reference TRBV7-2 and TRBJ2-5 gives the full variable domain: GAGVSQSPSNKVTEKGKDVELRCDPISGHTALYWYRQSLGQGLEFLIYFQGNSAPDKSGLPSDRFSAERTGGSVSTLTIQRTQQEDSAVYLCASSFPLAGGPGPETQYFGPGTRLLVL.

J is TRBJ1-2 and V is TRBV4-1; maybe TRBD1 (5 bases). The CDR3 loop spans 15 amino acids. The V end lost 1 base, the J end lost 0 bases, and 9 bases lay between the germline ends. From germline, CDR1 is MGHRA and CDR2 YSYEKL. DNA of the CDR3: TGCGCCAGCAGCCAAGTACAGGACCCTAACTATGGCTACACCTTC. Translated, it gives CASSQVQDPNYGYTF.

The CDR3 reads CASSDSTSSGANVLTF. DNA for the CDR3: TGTGCCAGCAGTGACTCGACTTCTTCTGGGGCCAACGTCCTGACTTTC. The chain has TRBV6-4 and TRBJ2-6; D is unclear. CDR1 and CDR2 from the germline V gene are MRHNA and SNTAGT. V was pared by 0 bases and J by 1 base, with 7 bases between. The CDR3 extends over 16 amino acids.

V usage is TRBV7-6 and J usage is TRBJ1-5; TRBD1 agrees at 8 bases. CDR1 is SGHVS and CDR2 is FNYEAQ in the germline V gene. The V and J ends lost 3 bases and 6 bases, in that order; junction bases with no gene match: 4. There are 14 residues in the CDR3. CDR3: CASSFQGAGQPQHF. CDR3 nucleotides: TGTGCCAGCAGCTTTCAGGGGGCAGGTCAGCCCCAGCATTTT.

In its sample, this clone was seen once. The chain combines TRBV19 with TRBJ1-5; D ambiguous. With 10 bases removed from V and 4 bases from J, the gap between germline ends came to 11 bases. The CDR3 has 12 amino acids. From germline, CDR1 is LNHDA and CDR2 SQIVND (reference sequence). CDR3 protein: CATADRNQPQHF. CDR3 DNA sequence: TGTGCCACCGCGGATAGAAATCAGCCCCAGCATTTT.

This clone was found once. The chain uses TRBV7-9 and TRBJ2-5, with D possibly being TRBD1 (6 bases). CDR1 is SEHNR and CDR2 is FQNEAQ in the germline V gene (reference sequence). V lost 8 bases and J lost 0, with 16 bases in between. The CDR3 has 15 amino acids. Here the CDR3 reads CASPVDSGDQETQYF. The CDR3, as DNA: TGTGCCAGCCCCGTAGACTCAGGGGACCAAGAGACCCAGTACTTC. Variable domain in full (rest from reference TRBV7-9 and TRBJ2-5): DTGVSQNPRHKITKRGQNVTFRCDPISEHNRLYWYRQTLGQGPEFLTYFQNEAQLEKSRLLSDRFSAERPKGSFSTLEIQRTEQGDSAMYLCASPVDSGDQETQYFGPGTRLLVL.

This chain connects TRBV5-5 to TRBJ1-1; 8 positions agree with TRBD1. The CDR3 sequence is 14 residues long. J was trimmed by 9 bases and V by 4 bases; bases with no gene match: 11. CDR1 is SGHKS and CDR2 is YYEKEE in the germline V gene (reference sequence). The CDR3 reads CASSPGTGGLQAFF. CDR3 coding DNA: TGTGCCAGCAGCCCCGGGACAGGAGGTTTGCAAGCTTTCTTT.

This rearrangement joins TRBV7-9 to TRBJ2-1, with TRBD2 matching 12 bases. The CDR3 has 15 amino acids. Germline-derived CDR1 and CDR2 are SEHNR and FQNEAQ (reference sequence). V trimming: 4 bases; J trimming: 4 bases; junction bases outside the gene matches: 2. CDR3 protein: CASSSGLAGYNEQFF. The CDR3 DNA follows: TGTGCCAGCAGCTCCGGACTAGCGGGGTACAATGAGCAGTTCTTC. The complete variable domain, with remaining parts taken from reference TRBV7-9 and TRBJ2-1, reads DTGVSQNPRHKITKRGQNVTFRCDPISEHNRLYWYRQTLGQGPEFLTYFQNEAQLEKSRLLSDRFSAERPKGSFSTLEIQRTEQGDSAMYLCASSSGLAGYNEQFFGPGTRLTVL.

The chain has TRBV7-2 and TRBJ1-1; possible D gene TRBD1, 5 bases. V lost 1 base to trimming and J lost 11 bases, with 11 bases between them. Germline CDR1 reads SGHTA; CDR2 reads FQGNSA. The CDR3 is 12 residues long. The CDR3 DNA is TGTGCCAGCAGCTTAGGCTCCGGGGGGGCTTTCTTT. Protein sequence: CASSLGSGGAFF.

The chain recombines TRBV29-1 with TRBJ2-1; 9 nucleotides line up with TRBD1. Germline CDR1 is SQVTM and CDR2 is ANQGSEA. CDR3 length: 14 amino acids. V was pared by 6 bases and J by 4 bases, with 7 bases of the junction left unmatched. The CDR3 DNA is TGCAGCGTCGAACAGGGGGCTACTTACAATGAGCAGTTCTTC. It codes for CSVEQGATYNEQFF.